The 23 T cell receptor beta chains below come from one sample, sequenced in a study of neurological immune-mediated disorders. Via MiXCR, TCRdb re-called the 5' RACE reads, giving one row per CDR3 protein. The sample lists about 120,000 distinct CDR3 sequences, roughly 3.2% occurring once. Input material: PBMCs. The receptors shown here come from a woman in her 30s with multiple sclerosis.

This clonotype was seen ten or more times. J is TRBJ2-2 and V is TRBV18; D is perhaps TRBD1 (5 bases). The CDR3 has 17 residues. Per germline, CDR1 KGHSH and CDR2 LQKENI. V was clipped by 1 base and J by 3 bases, with 15 bases between them. The CDR3 bases are TGTGCCAGCTCACCACGGGGCAATGACTGGTACACCGGGGAGCTGTTTTTT. It translates to CASSPRGNDWYTGELFF.

This clonotype was observed at least ten times. This chain joins TRBV6-5 and TRBJ1-2; no clear D gene. Trimming removed 2 bases from V and 0 bases from J, with 7 bases in between. Germline CDR1 reads MNHEY; CDR2 reads SVGAGI. The CDR3 is 14 residues long. The CDR3 DNA sequence: TGTGCCAGCAGTTACCGGCAATCTAACTATGGCTACACCTTC. It specifies CASSYRQSNYGYTF.

This clonotype was detected ten times or more. The chain carries TRBV27 and TRBJ1-1; no clear D. The V gene lost 2 bases and the J gene lost 5 bases, with 9 bases spanning the gap. CDR3 length: 13 amino acids. CDR1 is MNHEY, CDR2 SMNVEV, per germline (reference sequence). The CDR3 sequence: CASSLRGFTEAFF. The CDR3 DNA sequence: TGTGCCAGCAGTTTACGGGGATTTACTGAAGCTTTCTTT.

Details on this clonotype: This may stem from a read error, because a much larger clone lies one nucleotide away. The chain carries TRBV20-1 and TRBJ2-3; D may be TRBD2 (7 bases). CDR1 is DFQATT and CDR2 is SNEGSKA in the germline V gene (reference sequence). This CDR3 region has 13 residues. The DNA of the CDR3 is TGCAGTGATAGAGATGGGGGGGCCCCCACGCAGTATTTT. This gives the protein CSDRDGGAPTQYF.

This clonotype was counted at least ten times. The J gene is TRBJ1-2, the V gene TRBV21-1; no check of the table's D call, TRBD1, against the DNA was made. TRBV21-1 is recorded as a pseudogene. The CDR3 loop spans 17 amino acids. The CDR3 DNA follows: TGTGCCAGCAGCAAAACCCTCAACGGACAGGATAACTATGGCTACACCTTC. It codes for CASSKTLNGQDNYGYTF.

This clonotype has at least ten counts. This chain uses TRBV5-1 with TRBJ1-4, with 7 nucleotides matching TRBD1. V was clipped by 0 bases and J by 8 bases; unmatched bases: 4. The CDR3 runs 14 residues. Germline CDR1 reads SGHRS; CDR2 reads YFSETQ. CDR3 amino acids: CASSLDRGREKLFF. The CDR3 nucleotides are TGCGCCAGCAGCTTGGACAGGGGTCGAGAAAAACTGTTTTTT.

This clonotype was recorded at least ten times. V is TRBV12-3 or TRBV12-4 and J is TRBJ2-3, with 10 positions matching TRBD2. V shed 1 base, J shed 2 bases, and the junction held 6 bases outside the gene matches. This CDR3 region has 17 residues. The DNA of the CDR3 is TGTGCCAGCAGTTTAGTCGCCCTAGCGGGGGCCACAGATACGCAGTATTTT. It translates to CASSLVALAGATDTQYF.

The chain is built from TRBV11-2 and TRBJ2-7; D ambiguous. CDR1 is SGHAT, CDR2 FQNNGV, per germline. The ends were cut back, 5 bases at V and 3 bases at J, with 20 bases in the middle. This CDR3 is built from 16 residues. CDR3 sequence reads: CASSKQLRLEIYEQYF. In DNA, the CDR3 is TGTGCCAGCAGCAAACAACTCCGACTGGAAATCTACGAGCAGTACTTC.

V gene TRBV20-1 combines with J gene TRBJ2-3; D is possibly TRBD2 (6 bases). The germline CDR1 and CDR2 sequences are DFQATT and SNEGSKA (reference sequence). Trimming left V 5 bases short and J 2 bases short, with 11 bases between. This CDR3 comprises 13 residues. DNA of the CDR3: TGCAGTGCTGACCCGGGAGTCACAGATACGCAGTATTTT. Translating it yields CSADPGVTDTQYF.

The rearrangement joins TRBV20-1 to TRBJ2-3; maybe TRBD1 (5 bases). V lost 0 bases, J lost 0 bases, and 13 bases lay in between. Germline V lookup: CDR1 DFQATT, CDR2 SNEGSKA (reference sequence). This CDR3 comprises 16 residues. The CDR3 DNA follows: TGCAGTGCTAGAGATAGGGCCAGGACAAGCACAGATACGCAGTATTTT. Protein sequence: CSARDRARTSTDTQYF.

This clonotype has ten or more counts. The genes are TRBV7-2 and TRBJ2-7; tentatively, D is TRBD2 (5 bases). Germline CDR1 SGHTA, CDR2 FQGNSA. The CDR3 covers 13 residues. V lost 5 bases, J lost 0 bases, and 8 bases lay in between. This CDR3 reads CASSLRGSYEQYF. CDR3 in DNA: TGTGCCAGCAGCCTACGGGGCTCCTACGAGCAGTACTTC.

This clonotype was recorded many times. With a much larger clone just one base away, this may be a read error. The V gene is TRBV5-5, the J gene TRBJ1-1; D uncertain. This CDR3 contains 11 residues. The V and J ends lost 0 bases and 6 bases respectively, with 3 bases between them. Germline CDR1 is SGHKS and CDR2 is YYEKEE (reference sequence). This chain's CDR3 is CASSLAAEAFF. The CDR3 region has the DNA TGTGCCAGCAGCTTGGCAGCTGAAGCTTTCTTT.

This clonotype has a count of ten or more. This chain connects TRBV3-1 to TRBJ1-1, with TRBD1 matching 7 bases. The CDR3 has 14 amino acids. With V trimmed by 4 bases and J by 4 bases, 6 bases remained unmatched. Germline CDR1 LGHDT, CDR2 YNNKEL (reference sequence). This CDR3 reads CASSPLRQGTEAFF. CDR3 DNA: TGTGCCAGCAGCCCCTTACGACAGGGCACTGAAGCTTTCTTT.

This clonotype was counted at least ten times. The rearrangement joins TRBV3-1 to TRBJ2-2; possibly TRBD2 for D (5 bases). Trimming removed 1 base at V and 5 bases at J, with 14 bases between. The germline V gene has CDR1 LGHDT and CDR2 YNNKEL (reference sequence). The CDR3 spans 16 residues. CDR3 nucleotide sequence: TGTGCCAGCAGCCAAGCTAAGTGGGAGAAAACCGGGGAGCTGTTTTTT. Translated, it gives CASSQAKWEKTGELFF.

This clonotype came up many times. The chain employs TRBV13 and TRBJ2-7; TRBD2 is a possible D gene (6 bases). The germline V gene encodes CDR1 PRHDT and CDR2 FYEKMQ (reference sequence). The V and J ends lost 5 bases and 8 bases respectively, with 13 bases between them. The CDR3 has 12 residues. This CDR3 reads CASSPPGGQQYF. CDR3 in DNA: TGTGCCAGCAGCCCTCCCGGGGGTCAGCAGTACTTC.

This clonotype was counted at least ten times. This chain connects TRBV5-1 to TRBJ2-3; 7 nucleotides agree with TRBD1. The trim removed 0 bases at V and 3 bases at J, leaving 10 bases unmatched. CDR3 length: 17 residues. Germline CDR1 is SGHRS and CDR2 is YFSETQ. The CDR3 DNA follows: TGCGCCAGCAGCTTGGGGCCGGGACAGAGTTCGACAGATACGCAGTATTTT. It yields the protein CASSLGPGQSSTDTQYF.

This clonotype was recorded many times. The chain has TRBV7-2 and TRBJ2-3; a weak D match, TRBD1 (5 bases). V was pared by 5 bases and J by 4 bases, with 16 bases between. The CDR3 loop spans 15 amino acids. Germline CDR1 is SGHTA and CDR2 is FQGNSA. CDR3 in amino acids: CASSPRVIGSDTQYF. DNA for the CDR3: TGTGCCAGCAGCCCCAGGGTGATTGGGTCAGATACGCAGTATTTT.

This clonotype was detected only a few times. V is TRBV20-1 and J is TRBJ1-1; no clear D gene. Germline assignment: CDR1 DFQATT and CDR2 SNEGSKA (reference sequence). The CDR3 has 12 residues. Trimming cost V 0 bases and J 5 bases, with 7 bases left between them. For the CDR3, the DNA is TGCAGTGCTAGAGAGGAAGGAACTGAAGCTTTCTTT. It encodes CSAREEGTEAFF.

This clonotype has a count of ten or more. The V and J genes are TRBV29-1 and TRBJ2-2; no firm D call. The V gene lost 3 bases and the J gene lost 6 bases, with 11 bases spanning the gap. CDR3 size: 13 residues. Per the germline V gene, CDR1 is SQVTM and CDR2 is ANQGSEA. Here the CDR3 DNA reads TGCAGCGTTGATAGGGTGCAGGCCGGGGAGCTGTTTTTT. The encoded protein is CSVDRVQAGELFF.

This clonotype occurred many times. V usage is TRBV4-3 and J usage is TRBJ1-6; no firm D call. V lost 0 bases, J lost 7 bases, and 10 bases lay in between. CDR1 is LGHNA, CDR2 YSLEER, per germline. This CDR3 spans 15 amino acids. CDR3 amino acids: CASSQERELNSPLHF. The CDR3 coding sequence is TGCGCCAGCAGCCAAGAACGGGAGCTAAATTCACCCCTCCACTTT.

This clonotype turned up a few times. The V call is TRBV11-2, the J call TRBJ2-7; no clear D gene. The germline CDR1 and CDR2 sequences are SGHAT and FQNNGV. The V and J ends lost 4 bases and 4 bases respectively, with 8 bases between them. The CDR3 spans 12 residues. The CDR3 loop reads CASSYNSYEQYF. In nucleotides, the CDR3 is TGTGCCAGCAGCTATAATAGTTACGAGCAGTACTTC.

Points on this clonotype: This may be a read error: a much more frequent sequence differs by one nucleotide. The chain joins TRBV20-1 to TRBJ1-2, with TRBD1 identical over 7 bases. CDR1 is DFQATT and CDR2 is SNEGSKA in the germline V gene (reference sequence). This CDR3 has 12 amino acids. J was trimmed by 8 bases and V by 5 bases; bases with no gene match: 8. DNA for the CDR3: TGCAGTGCTCAAAAGGGGGCGCAGGGCTACACCTTC. Translating it yields CSAQKGAQGYTF.

This clonotype was found many times. This rearrangement joins TRBV5-6 to TRBJ1-1; D may be TRBD1 (5 bases). Germline assignment: CDR1 SGHDT and CDR2 YYEEEE. The V gene lost 4 bases and the J gene lost 3 bases, with 10 bases spanning the gap. The CDR3 consists of 13 residues. Here the CDR3 DNA reads TGTGCCAGCAGCCACAGGCTGTACACTGAAGCTTTCTTT. Its translation: CASSHRLYTEAFF.